Below, one T cell receptor (beta chain) is given with its context. This receptor's antigen is unknown. No much larger clonotype is one base removed from it; base qualities were not supplied. TCR beta repertoires were profiled from peripheral blood of roughly twelve young patients with multiple sclerosis to demonstrate the VDJtools post-analysis software. Multiple sclerosis patients were children and adolescents aged roughly 6 to 16 years. CDR1 and CDR2 (ENHRY, SYGVKD) derive from the germline V gene. Including the terminal cysteine and phenylalanine, the CDR3 comprises 15 residues. Only the CDR3 portion is preserved as DNA: 45 bases, with reading frame beginning at the first base. Trimming removed 7 bases from V and 3 bases from J, leaving 17 bases between the germline ends. This record comes from a study of post-analysis software for immune sequencing data (dated by TCRdb to about 2015). Study-wide context: Disease courses on record covered relapsing-remitting, secondary progressive and progressive-relapsing multiple sclerosis, though some patients had no subtype annotation. A subset of samples was prepared in parallel using single-end sample barcoding, then pooled and co-amplified after Illumina adapter ligation. Patient repertoires were compared against 11 previously published healthy control repertoires from donors aged roughly 6 to 26 years.

Library preparation employed PCR. For sequencing, an Illumina HiSeq 2500 was employed. To reduce PCR and sequencing biases, unique molecular identifiers were built into the TCR beta cDNA libraries. Every 1 to 10 million input T cells yielded 500,000 or so cDNA molecules, meaning each molecule approximated one T cell. The patient libraries were prepared and sequenced using the same protocol as the earlier healthy control dataset. Within a given batch, samples were prepared together, multiplexed and sequenced on the same HiSeq lane. In the authors' own workflow: Raw barcoded reads were processed with MIGEC, discarding single-read molecular identifier groups before consensus assembly and CDR3 extraction. Clonotype tables were post-analysed with VDJtools, normalizing diversity by down-sampling all datasets to the smallest sample size. To correct batch-related cross-sample contamination, repertoire overlap clustering matched CDR3 amino acid sequences but not nucleotide sequences. TCRdb cleaned the public reads at Q25 with fastp, built clones with MiXCR and kept in-frame beta chains. Identical CDR3 proteins give one entry, which carries the most common genes and DNA. What appears here as the V and J calls and clone size reflects TCRdb's work, not the paper's. This sample lists hundreds of thousands of distinct CDR3 sequences; about 60% were detected once. Together, the top ten hold about 11% of the sample.

Results the study describes overall, beyond this receptor: Significantly higher frequencies in patients than in controls were found for roughly five TRBV segments, including TRBV5-6, TRBV5-1 and TRBV20-1. The control group was slightly older than the multiple sclerosis patient group. When samples were clustered directly using the F measure, samples prepared in the same batch co-clustered strongly, which prompted a batch-effect correction. Multiple sclerosis patients had significantly lower normalized Chao1 diversity than controls, a result that suggests substantial peripheral T-cell clonal expansion.

The TCR originated in a girl aged 2-10 years with multiple sclerosis. This chain is built from TRBV10-3 and TRBJ2-3; matching of 6 bases hints at TRBD1 as the D gene. Sequencing was carried out using blood. The nucleotides read TGTGCCATCAAATCGGGACAACTATCTACAGATACGCAGTATTTT. It specifies CAIKSGQLSTDTQYF.